The clone carrying this T cell receptor (beta chain) was seen a single time. What it binds is not known. With 0 bases removed from V and 8 bases from J, the gap between germline ends came to 13 bases. The CDR3 loop spans 15 amino acids. The germline V gene encodes CDR1 LNHNV and CDR2 YYDKDF (reference sequence). These data originate in a study of CD8+CD57+ T cells in acquired aplastic anemia. Overall study results and limits: Researchers report that 25 to 30 CD8+ CDR3 sequences appeared in both patients and controls.

TCR beta VDJ and CDR3 profiling used genomic DNA as template. One entry per CDR3 protein, called by TCRdb with MiXCR from the reads. Of some 200,000 distinct CDR3 sequences detected, around 60% appear once; the ten largest clones hold around 28%. The chain joins TRBV15 to TRBJ2-2, with D hard to call. Material: sorted CD4+, CD8+, or CD8+CD57+ T cells (not recorded which) from PBMCs. This sequence originates from a human donor in good health. This chain's CDR3 is CATSRDPPYVGELFF. In DNA form, the CDR3 reads TGTGCCACCAGCAGAGATCCTCCCTACGTAGGGGAGCTGTTTTTT.